These 11 T cell receptor beta chains originate from one sample sequenced in a study of CD8 T cells in ankylosing spondylitis. TCRdb called the 5' RACE reads again in MiXCR, with one record for every CDR3 protein. This table holds approximately 250,000 distinct CDR3 sequences, roughly a quarter found once. Sequenced input: blood, either unsorted or a sorted T cell fraction (not recorded which). The receptors shown here come from a male donor with ankylosing spondylitis or in good health (not recorded which).

The sample holds a few counts of this clonotype. The chain employs TRBV29-1 and TRBJ2-1; the match to TRBD1 covers 10 bases. J lost 2 bases, V lost 6 bases, and 16 bases had no gene match. Per the germline V gene, CDR1 is SQVTM and CDR2 is ANQGSEA. The CDR3 extends over 18 amino acids. The CDR3 region has the DNA TGCAGCGTCCACCGACAGGGGGCGACGGGACGGACCTACAATGAGCAGTTCTTC. Translating gives CSVHRQGATGRTYNEQFF.

The chain links TRBV20-1 to TRBJ2-1; D possibly corresponds to TRBD2 (5 bases). The CDR3 loop spans 16 amino acids. V was clipped by 0 bases and J by 11 bases, with 23 bases between them. CDR1 is DFQATT and CDR2 is SNEGSKA in the germline V gene (reference sequence). CDR3 coding DNA: TGCAGTGCTAGAGAACAGCGGCTAGACCCAGCCGGGAAGCAGTTCTTC. As protein: CSAREQRLDPAGKQFF.

Remarks on this clonotype: A much more abundant neighbour one base away suggests this may be a read error. The chain recombines TRBV20-1 with TRBJ2-2, with D tentatively TRBD2 (7 bases). Germline V CDR1 and CDR2: DFQATT, SNEGSKA (reference sequence). CDR3 length equals 15 residues. CDR3 region: CSGRDGGGGTGELFF. The CDR3 DNA is TGCAGTGGTAGAGATGGGGGGGGCGGTACCGGGGAGCTGTTTTTT.

This chain links TRBV20-1 with TRBJ2-3, with 9 bases that match TRBD2. This CDR3 spans 15 amino acids. Germline loops: CDR1 DFQATT, CDR2 SNEGSKA (reference sequence). The J segment lost 2 bases and the V segment lost 1 base, leaving 4 bases of the junction unmatched. Written as DNA, the CDR3 is TGCAGTGCTAGAGTAGCGGGGGAAGCCACAGATACGCAGTATTTT. Protein sequence: CSARVAGEATDTQYF.

This clonotype came up many times. The CDR3 DNA reads TGCAGCTATGGGCAGGGATTCAGCAATCAGCCCCAGCATTTT. It translates to CSYGQGFSNQPQHF. J is TRBJ1-5 and V is TRBV20-1, with D possibly being TRBD1 (5 bases). Germline V gives CDR1 DFQATT, CDR2 SNEGSKA (reference sequence). The CDR3 is 14 amino acids.

This rearrangement joins TRBV3-1 to TRBJ1-4; 11 bases map to TRBD1. V lost 0 bases to trimming and J lost 12 bases; unmatched junction nucleotides: 9. Germline CDR1 reads LGHDT; CDR2 reads YNNKEL (reference sequence). This CDR3 region has 16 residues. CDR3 residues: CASSQERFTGQGELFF. In DNA, the CDR3 is TGTGCCAGCAGCCAAGAAAGATTCACGGGACAGGGGGAACTGTTTTTT.

V and J are TRBV5-1 and TRBJ2-1, with a tentative D call TRBD2 (5 bases). This CDR3 comprises 14 residues. The V gene's germline CDR1 is SGHRS and CDR2 YFSETQ. Trimming took 1 base from V and 8 from J, leaving 13 bases between them. The DNA of the CDR3 is TGCGCCAGCAGCTTGATACGGGATGCAGATGAGCAGTTCTTC. Its translation: CASSLIRDADEQFF.

The gene calls are TRBV12-3 or TRBV12-4 and TRBJ2-3; D gene unclear. Trimming removed 6 bases at V and 2 bases at J, with 12 bases between. CDR3 length: 14 residues. As DNA, the CDR3 is TGTGCCAGCAGCCTTCTTCTTGACACAGATACGCAGTATTTT. Translation gives CASSLLLDTDTQYF.

This sequence joins TRBV12-3 or TRBV12-4 and TRBJ2-3; no firm D call. V shed 6 bases and J shed 2 bases, with 6 bases lying between them. The CDR3 contains 12 residues. CDR3 nucleotides: TGTGCCAGCAGGGGGATCACAGATACGCAGTATTTT. Its protein product is CASRGITDTQYF.

The sample holds many counts of this clonotype. V usage is TRBV27 and J usage is TRBJ2-5; D unclear. CDR1 and CDR2 (germline): MNHEY, SMNVEV (reference sequence). The CDR3 contains 13 residues. V was shortened by 5 bases and J by 2 bases, with 9 bases between the two germline ends. In DNA, the CDR3 is TGTGCCAGCAGTCCACGGCCACAAGAGACCCAGTACTTC. It codes for CASSPRPQETQYF.

This clonotype was seen repeatedly, ten times or more. The chain couples TRBV6-1 to TRBJ2-1; D is ambiguous. The germline V and J ends were trimmed by 3 bases and 1 base, with 4 bases remaining between them. Per germline, CDR1 MNHNS and CDR2 SASEGT. CDR3 length: 13 amino acids. The CDR3 sequence: CASSDYSYNEQFF. Here the CDR3 DNA reads TGTGCCAGCAGTGACTATTCCTACAATGAGCAGTTCTTC.